The 10 T cell receptor beta chains in this list originate from one sample, sequenced in a study of T cell responses to AZD1222 COVID-19 vaccine. Sequenced by immunoSEQ multiplex PCR; TCRdb stores in-frame clones only, minus some. The sample gives 85,000 to 120,000 clones, 75% to 90% of which show up once; 5% to 6% is in the top ten. The specimen comprised peripheral blood, sampled on day 0 of AZD1222 vaccination. All receptors come from an adult in good health.

This sequence joins TRBV2 and TRBJ1-2; D gene ambiguous. The CDR3 runs to 13 residues. Germline values: CDR1 SNHLY, CDR2 FYNNEI. Trimming stripped 6 bases from V and 1 base from J, with 9 bases between. CDR3 in DNA: TGTGCCAGCAGCGTGGACGTTAACTATGGCTACACCTTC. Its protein is CASSVDVNYGYTF.

This chain connects TRBV19 to TRBJ1-1; 8 nucleotides match TRBD1. The CDR3 extends over 14 amino acids. V lost 4 bases to trimming and J lost 4 bases; unmatched junction nucleotides: 5. Germline values: CDR1 LNHDA, CDR2 SQIVND (reference sequence). The CDR3 DNA reads as TGTGCCAGTAGTAGCTACAGGGGGGGCACTGAAGCTTTCTTT. Translating it yields CASSSYRGGTEAFF.

The chain joins TRBV24-1 to TRBJ2-7; 11 bases are a match to TRBD2. Germline loops: CDR1 KGHDR, CDR2 SFDVKD. This CDR3 contains 17 residues. Trimming cost V 2 bases and J 2 bases; bases outside gene matches: 7. In DNA form, the CDR3 reads TGTGCCACCAGTGATTCTACTAGCGGGAGAGTGCCCTACGAGCAGTACTTC. Its protein product is CATSDSTSGRVPYEQYF.

The chain carries TRBV27 and TRBJ2-1, with 8 positions matching TRBD2. Germline values: CDR1 MNHEY, CDR2 SMNVEV (reference sequence). This CDR3 spans 15 amino acids. Trimming at V came to 4 bases and at J to 9 bases, leaving 11 bases not matched to a gene. For the CDR3, the DNA is TGTGCCAGCAGTTCCGGGACTAGTCGGACCGGTGAGCAGTTCTTC. As protein: CASSSGTSRTGEQFF.

The rearrangement uses TRBV10-3 and TRBJ2-2; 9 bases agree with TRBD2. The CDR3 consists of 15 residues. Germline CDR1 reads ENHRY; CDR2 reads SYGVKD. Trimming took 6 bases from V and 7 from J; bases not matched to a gene: 9. CDR3 region: CAIRTSGQGYGELFF. CDR3 bases: TGTGCCATCAGGACTAGCGGCCAGGGCTACGGGGAGCTGTTTTTT.

This rearrangement joins TRBV10-2 to TRBJ2-3; 7 bases map to TRBD1. CDR3 length: 14 amino acids. V trimming: 8 bases; J trimming: 2 bases; junction bases outside the gene matches: 7. Germline-derived CDR1 and CDR2 are WSHSY and SAAADI. The CDR3 coding sequence is TGCGCCAGCTTATCGGGACAGTCCACAGATACGCAGTATTTT. It specifies CASLSGQSTDTQYF.

This rearrangement joins TRBV3-1 (or the pseudogene TRBV3-2) to TRBJ1-3; D remains unclear. Looked up from germline, CDR1 is LGHDT and CDR2 is YNNKEL (reference sequence). Trimming shortened V by 3 bases and J by 6 bases, and 9 bases separated the two germline ends. The CDR3 extends over 13 amino acids. In DNA form, the CDR3 reads TGTGCCAGCAGCCAGAGCAGGCTAAACACCATATATTTT. It translates to CASSQSRLNTIYF.

V is TRBV4-1 and J is TRBJ2-7; TRBD2 matches at 9 bases. Looked up from germline, CDR1 is MGHRA and CDR2 is YSYEKL. Trimming at V came to 0 bases and at J to 3 bases, leaving 6 bases not matched to a gene. There are 16 residues in the CDR3. The CDR3 loop reads CASSQEKTSGIYEQYF. In DNA form, the CDR3 reads TGCGCCAGCAGCCAAGAGAAGACTAGCGGCATCTACGAGCAGTACTTC.

This chain links TRBV4-3 with TRBJ1-2; 10 bases are shared with TRBD1. Germline assignment: CDR1 LGHNA and CDR2 YSLEER. Germline trimming cut 0 bases from V and 3 bases from J; bases unmatched to any gene: 7. The CDR3 covers 17 residues. CDR3 in DNA: TGCGCCAGCAGCCAAGATCAGGGGACAGGGGCGTACTATGGCTACACCTTC. Translation gives CASSQDQGTGAYYGYTF.

CDR3 nucleotide sequence: TGTGCCAGCAGTTTAGTTAGGGGCGGTCAGCCCCAGCATTTT. This codes for CASSLVRGGQPQHF. The V call is TRBV27, the J call TRBJ1-5, with TRBD1 as a possible D gene (5 bases). Trimming removed 2 bases at V and 6 bases at J, with 11 bases between. This CDR3 is built from 14 residues. Germline CDR1 MNHEY, CDR2 SMNVEV (reference sequence).